This T cell receptor (beta chain) was sequenced for a study of tumor and adjacent non-tumor tissue in lung cancer. Background on the study: Aged about 30 to 76 years, patients included 10 men and several women with stage I to III disease.

Notes on the study in general: Patients with more diverse tumor TCRs had worse survival. Compared with tumor, normal lung showed significantly lower TCR diversity.

CDR3 length: 14 residues. Germline V gives CDR1 MDHEN, CDR2 SYDVKM. V was cut by 6 bases and J by 5 bases, with 15 bases left in between. Three rounds of nested PCR, following a modified ARM-PCR protocol, produced the TCRbeta library. TCRdb re-derived calls from the multiplex PCR reads in MiXCR, one entry per CDR3 protein. In the table there are 81,000 or so distinct CDR3 sequences, 80% to 85% of which are singletons. This sample's RNA came from whole unsorted tissue. There are many counts of this clonotype. Its antigen is unidentified. The chain recombines TRBV28 with TRBJ2-3; tentative D call: TRBD2 (5 bases). The origin of this receptor is a woman between 45 and 65 years old with non-small cell lung cancer. Sequencing was performed on lung tumor tissue. In DNA form, the CDR3 reads TGTGCCAGCAGGCTTTATTACGGGGTAGATACGCAGTATTTT. Residues: CASRLYYGVDTQYF.